This T cell receptor beta chain was sequenced in a study of response to subunit inactivated influenza vaccine (dated by TCRdb to the late 2010s). As for the study more broadly: To follow how T cells responded to a trivalent subunit inactivated influenza vaccine, the researchers relied on deep quantitative profiling of the T cell receptor repertoire. Paper-wide results and their limitations: It was suggested by the authors that each seasonal influenza vaccination may recruit only a limited number of new T cells.

Comment on this clonotype: Its antigen is not yet known. The input lacks base qualities; no much larger clone sits a single base away.

The library came from RT-PCR. Sequencing was performed on an Illumina HiSeq 2500. The public sequencing data were trimmed at Q25 with fastp and processed into clonotypes with MiXCR by TCRdb, which kept only in-frame beta chains. Each record represents a unique CDR3 protein, reported with the most common genes and DNA among its rows. This sample gives about 780,000 distinct CDR3 sequences in total; approximately 17% of them show up just once. The ten most abundant clones make up approximately 10% of the sample. The germline V gene sets CDR1 to KGHDR and CDR2 to SFDVKD. Counted from cysteine to phenylalanine, this CDR3 has 16 amino acids. Just CDR3 DNA is preserved here, 48 bases in frame from base 1. V ends up 5 bases short and J 1 base short, with an unmatched junction base count of 7.

The receptor's source is a man aged 50-59 years who received an inactivated influenza vaccine. Donor details come from another sample of the same person, matched by shared clones. The V and J genes are TRBV24-1 and TRBJ2-1, and 7 junctional nucleotides match TRBD2. This specimen consisted of PBMCs from blood, obtained roughly 5 days after vaccination. The CDR3 protein sequence reads: CATSGKLATSYNEQFF. In nucleotides, the sequence is TGTGCCACCAGTGGGAAACTAGCGACATCCTACAATGAGCAGTTCTTC.